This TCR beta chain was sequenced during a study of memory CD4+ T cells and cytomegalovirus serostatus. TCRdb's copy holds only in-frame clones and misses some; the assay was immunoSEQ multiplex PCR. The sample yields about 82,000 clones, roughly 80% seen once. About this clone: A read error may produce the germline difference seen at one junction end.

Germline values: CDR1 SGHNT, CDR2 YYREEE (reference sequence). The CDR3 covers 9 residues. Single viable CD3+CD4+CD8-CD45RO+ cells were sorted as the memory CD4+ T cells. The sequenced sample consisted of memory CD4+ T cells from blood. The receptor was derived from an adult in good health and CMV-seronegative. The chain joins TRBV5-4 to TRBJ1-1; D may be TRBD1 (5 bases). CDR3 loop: CASEPGPYF. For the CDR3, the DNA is TGTGCCAGCGAGCCGGGACCTTACTTT.